This T cell receptor beta chain was sequenced in a study of response to subunit inactivated influenza vaccine. Findings and caveats of the study: There was a suggestion from the authors that each seasonal influenza vaccination recruits few new T cells.

The CDR3 has 17 amino acids. The germline CDR1 and CDR2 sequences are SQVTM and ANQGSEA. The germline V and J ends were trimmed by 7 bases and 0 bases, with 25 bases remaining between them. To note about this clonotype: What it binds is not known.

TCRdb re-called the RT-PCR reads with MiXCR, one entry per CDR3 protein. The data show some 800,000 distinct CDR3 sequences, roughly 20% seen once. This clonotype was obtained from a man aged 50-59 years who received an inactivated influenza vaccine. The rearrangement uses TRBV29-1 and TRBJ2-7; D may be TRBD1 (5 bases). The source material was PBMCs from blood, sampled roughly 5 days after vaccination. The CDR3 sequence is CSGLQWTYTSSSYEQYF. For the CDR3, the DNA is TGCAGCGGACTTCAGTGGACATATACTTCAAGCTCCTACGAGCAGTACTTC.